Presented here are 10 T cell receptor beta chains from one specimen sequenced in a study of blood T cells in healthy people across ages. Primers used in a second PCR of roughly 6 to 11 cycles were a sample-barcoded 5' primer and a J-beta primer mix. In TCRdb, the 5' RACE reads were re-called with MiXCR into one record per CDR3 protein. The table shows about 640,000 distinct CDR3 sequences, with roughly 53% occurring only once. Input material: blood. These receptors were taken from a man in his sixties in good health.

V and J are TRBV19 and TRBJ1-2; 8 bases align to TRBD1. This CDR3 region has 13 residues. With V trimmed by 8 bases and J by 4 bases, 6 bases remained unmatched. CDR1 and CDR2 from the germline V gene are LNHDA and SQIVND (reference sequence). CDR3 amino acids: CASGTGFTYGYTF. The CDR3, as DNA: TGTGCCAGTGGGACAGGATTTACCTATGGCTACACCTTC.

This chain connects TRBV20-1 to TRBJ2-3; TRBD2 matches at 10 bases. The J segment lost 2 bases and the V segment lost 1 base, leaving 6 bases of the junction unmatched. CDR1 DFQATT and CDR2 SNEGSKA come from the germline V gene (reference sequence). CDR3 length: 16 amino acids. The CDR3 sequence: CSARGASGGLTDTQYF. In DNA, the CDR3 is TGCAGTGCTAGAGGCGCTAGCGGGGGACTCACAGATACGCAGTATTTT.

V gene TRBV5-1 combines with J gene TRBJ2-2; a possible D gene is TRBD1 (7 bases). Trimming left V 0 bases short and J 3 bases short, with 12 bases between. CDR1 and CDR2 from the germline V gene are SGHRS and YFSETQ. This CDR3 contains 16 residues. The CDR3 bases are TGCGCCAGCAGCTTGGCCGACAGGGAGGACACCGGGGAGCTGTTTTTT. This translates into CASSLADREDTGELFF.

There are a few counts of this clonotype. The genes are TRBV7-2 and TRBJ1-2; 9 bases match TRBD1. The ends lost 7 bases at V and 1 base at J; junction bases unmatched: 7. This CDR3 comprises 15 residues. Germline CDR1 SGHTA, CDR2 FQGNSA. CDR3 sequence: CASTPGTGFNYGYTF. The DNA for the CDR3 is TGTGCCAGCACCCCCGGGACAGGGTTTAACTATGGCTACACCTTC.

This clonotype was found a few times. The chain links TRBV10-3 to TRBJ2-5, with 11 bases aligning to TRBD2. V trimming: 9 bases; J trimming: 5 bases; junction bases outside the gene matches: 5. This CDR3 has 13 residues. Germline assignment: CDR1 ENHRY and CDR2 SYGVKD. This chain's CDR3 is CAISTSGEETQYF. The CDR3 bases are TGTGCCATTTCGACTAGCGGGGAGGAGACCCAGTACTTC.

The CDR3 protein is CAIMRGDDYGYTF. CDR3 nucleotide sequence: TGTGCCATCATGAGGGGGGACGACTATGGCTACACCTTC. The chain joins TRBV10-3 to TRBJ1-2, with D perhaps matching TRBD1 (6 bases). Per germline, CDR1 ENHRY and CDR2 SYGVKD. The CDR3 extends over 13 amino acids. V was shortened by 7 bases and J by 3 bases, with 12 bases between the two germline ends.

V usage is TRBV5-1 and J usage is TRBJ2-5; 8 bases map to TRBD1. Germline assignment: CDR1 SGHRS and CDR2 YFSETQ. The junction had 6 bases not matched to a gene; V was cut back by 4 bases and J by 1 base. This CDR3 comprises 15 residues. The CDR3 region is CASSVQGVLQETQYF. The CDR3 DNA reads TGCGCCAGCAGCGTACAGGGGGTACTCCAAGAGACCCAGTACTTC.

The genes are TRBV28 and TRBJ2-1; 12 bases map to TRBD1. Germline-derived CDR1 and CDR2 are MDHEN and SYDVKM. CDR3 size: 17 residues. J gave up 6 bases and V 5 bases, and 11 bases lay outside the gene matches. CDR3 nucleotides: TGTGCCAGCAGTCGAGGGACAGGGGGCTTTGGGAGCAATGAGCAGTTCTTC. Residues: CASSRGTGGFGSNEQFF.

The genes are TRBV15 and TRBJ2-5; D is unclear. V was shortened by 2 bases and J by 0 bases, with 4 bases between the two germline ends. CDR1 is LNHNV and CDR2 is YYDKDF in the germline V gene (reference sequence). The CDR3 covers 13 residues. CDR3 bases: TGTGCCACCAGCAGAAGCCACCAAGAGACCCAGTACTTC. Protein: CATSRSHQETQYF.

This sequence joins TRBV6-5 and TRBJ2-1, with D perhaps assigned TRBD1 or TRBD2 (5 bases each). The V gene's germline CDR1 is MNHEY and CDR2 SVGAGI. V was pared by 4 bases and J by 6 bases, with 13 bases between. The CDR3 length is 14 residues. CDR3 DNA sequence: TGTGCCAGCAGTTCTCCGGGACGGACCAATGAGCAGTTCTTC. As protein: CASSSPGRTNEQFF.